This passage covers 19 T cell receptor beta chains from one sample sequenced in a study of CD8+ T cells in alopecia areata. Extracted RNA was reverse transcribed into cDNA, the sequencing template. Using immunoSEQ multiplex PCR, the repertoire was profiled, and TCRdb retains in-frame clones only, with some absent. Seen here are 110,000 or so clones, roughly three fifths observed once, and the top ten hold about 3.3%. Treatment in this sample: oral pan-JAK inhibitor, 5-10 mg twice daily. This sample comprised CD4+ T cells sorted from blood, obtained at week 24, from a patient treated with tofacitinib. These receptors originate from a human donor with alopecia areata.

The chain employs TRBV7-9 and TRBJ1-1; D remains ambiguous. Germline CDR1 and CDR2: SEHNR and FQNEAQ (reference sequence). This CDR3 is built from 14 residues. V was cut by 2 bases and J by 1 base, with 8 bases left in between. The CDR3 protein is CASSLRWGNTEAFF. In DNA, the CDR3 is TGTGCCAGCAGCTTAAGGTGGGGGAACACTGAAGCTTTCTTT.

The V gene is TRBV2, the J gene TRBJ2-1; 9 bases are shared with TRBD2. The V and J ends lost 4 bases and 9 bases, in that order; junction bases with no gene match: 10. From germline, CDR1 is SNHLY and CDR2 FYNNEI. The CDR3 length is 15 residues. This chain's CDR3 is CASSVGGGAFGEQFF. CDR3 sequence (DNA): TGTGCCAGCAGTGTGGGCGGGGGGGCCTTTGGTGAGCAGTTCTTC.

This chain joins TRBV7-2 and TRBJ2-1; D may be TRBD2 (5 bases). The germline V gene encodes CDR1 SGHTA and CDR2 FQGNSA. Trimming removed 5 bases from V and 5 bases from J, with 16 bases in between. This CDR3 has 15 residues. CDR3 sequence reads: CASSPQTYGNNEQFF. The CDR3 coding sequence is TGTGCCAGCAGCCCCCAAACGTACGGGAACAATGAGCAGTTCTTC.

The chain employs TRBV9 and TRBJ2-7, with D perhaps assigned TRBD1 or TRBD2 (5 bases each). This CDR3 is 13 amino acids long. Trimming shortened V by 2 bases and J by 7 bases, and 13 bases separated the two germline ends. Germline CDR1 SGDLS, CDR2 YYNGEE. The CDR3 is CASSVASWGEQYF. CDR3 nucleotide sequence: TGTGCCAGCAGCGTTGCCTCGTGGGGGGAGCAGTACTTC.

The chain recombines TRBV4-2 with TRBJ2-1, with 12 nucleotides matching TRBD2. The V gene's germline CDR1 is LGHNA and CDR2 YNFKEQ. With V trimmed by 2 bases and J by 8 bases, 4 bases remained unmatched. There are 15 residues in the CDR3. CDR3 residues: CASSQTTSGGHEQFF. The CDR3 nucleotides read TGTGCCAGCAGCCAAACGACTAGCGGGGGACATGAGCAGTTCTTC.

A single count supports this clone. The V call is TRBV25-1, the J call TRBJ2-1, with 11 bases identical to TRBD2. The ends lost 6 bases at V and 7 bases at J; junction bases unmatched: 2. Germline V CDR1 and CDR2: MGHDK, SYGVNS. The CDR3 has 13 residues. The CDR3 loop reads CASRIAGGNEQFF. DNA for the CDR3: TGTGCCAGCAGAATAGCGGGGGGGAATGAGCAGTTCTTC.

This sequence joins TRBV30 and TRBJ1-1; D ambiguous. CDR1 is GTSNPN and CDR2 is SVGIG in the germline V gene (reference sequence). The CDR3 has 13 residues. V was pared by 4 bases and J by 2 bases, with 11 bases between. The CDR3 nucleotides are TGTGCCTGGAAGCGGTTAGGAAACACTGAAGCTTTCTTT. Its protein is CAWKRLGNTEAFF.

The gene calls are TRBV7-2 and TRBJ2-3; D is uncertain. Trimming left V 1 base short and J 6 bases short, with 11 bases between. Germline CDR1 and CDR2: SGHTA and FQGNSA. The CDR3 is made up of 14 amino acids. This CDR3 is CASSLGDPLDTQYF. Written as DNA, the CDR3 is TGTGCCAGCAGCTTAGGCGACCCCCTCGATACGCAGTATTTT.

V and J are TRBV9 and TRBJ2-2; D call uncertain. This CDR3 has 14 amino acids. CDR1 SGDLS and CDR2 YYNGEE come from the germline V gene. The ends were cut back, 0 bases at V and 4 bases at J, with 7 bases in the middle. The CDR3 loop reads CASSVGEPTGELFF. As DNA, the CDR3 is TGTGCCAGCAGCGTAGGAGAACCCACCGGGGAGCTGTTTTTT.

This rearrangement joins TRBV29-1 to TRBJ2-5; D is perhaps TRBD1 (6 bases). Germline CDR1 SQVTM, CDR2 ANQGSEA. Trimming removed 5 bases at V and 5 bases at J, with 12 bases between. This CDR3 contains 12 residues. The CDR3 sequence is CSVSVGQETQYF. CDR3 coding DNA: TGCAGCGTTTCCGTAGGACAGGAGACCCAGTACTTC.

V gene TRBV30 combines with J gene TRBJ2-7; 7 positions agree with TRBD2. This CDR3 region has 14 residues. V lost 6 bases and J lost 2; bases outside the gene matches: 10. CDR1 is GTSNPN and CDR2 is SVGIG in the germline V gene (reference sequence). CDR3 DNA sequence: TGTGCCTGCAGACCGGGACTAAGGACCTACGAGCAGTACTTC. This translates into CACRPGLRTYEQYF.

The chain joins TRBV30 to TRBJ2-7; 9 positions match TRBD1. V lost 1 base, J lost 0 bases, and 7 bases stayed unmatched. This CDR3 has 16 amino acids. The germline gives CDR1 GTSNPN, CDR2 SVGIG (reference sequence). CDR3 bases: TGTGCCTGGAGTGCCCTCTGGGGACAGGGCTCCTACGAGCAGTACTTC. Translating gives CAWSALWGQGSYEQYF.

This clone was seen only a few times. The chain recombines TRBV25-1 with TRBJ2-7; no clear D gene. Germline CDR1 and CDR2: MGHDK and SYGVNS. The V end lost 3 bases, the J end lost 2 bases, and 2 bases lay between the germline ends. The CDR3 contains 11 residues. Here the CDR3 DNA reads TGTGCCAGCAGTGACGCCTACGAGCAGTACTTC. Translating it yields CASSDAYEQYF.

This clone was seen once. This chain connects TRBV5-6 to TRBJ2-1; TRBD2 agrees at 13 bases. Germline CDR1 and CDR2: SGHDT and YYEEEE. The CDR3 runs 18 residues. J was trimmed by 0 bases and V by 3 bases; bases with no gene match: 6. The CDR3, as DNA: TGTGCCAGCAGCTCCTGGACTAGCGGGGGAGTCTCCTACAATGAGCAGTTCTTC. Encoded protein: CASSSWTSGGVSYNEQFF.

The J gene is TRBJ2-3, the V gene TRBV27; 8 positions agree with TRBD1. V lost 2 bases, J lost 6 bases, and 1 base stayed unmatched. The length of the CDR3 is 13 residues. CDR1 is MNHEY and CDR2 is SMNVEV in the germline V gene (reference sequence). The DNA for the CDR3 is TGTGCCAGCAGTTTACAGGGGGCGGATACGCAGTATTTT. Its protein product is CASSLQGADTQYF.

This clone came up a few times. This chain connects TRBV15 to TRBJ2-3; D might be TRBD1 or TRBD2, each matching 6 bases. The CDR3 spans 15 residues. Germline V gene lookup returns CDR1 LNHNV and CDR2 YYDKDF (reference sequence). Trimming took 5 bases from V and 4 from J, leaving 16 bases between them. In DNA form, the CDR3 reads TGTGCCACCAGCTCCGGGGGCTACAGGGCAGATACGCAGTATTTT. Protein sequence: CATSSGGYRADTQYF.

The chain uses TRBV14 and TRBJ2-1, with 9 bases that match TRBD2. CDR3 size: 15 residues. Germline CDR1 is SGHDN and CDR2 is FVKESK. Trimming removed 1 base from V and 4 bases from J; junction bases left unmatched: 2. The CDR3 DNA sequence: TGTGCCAGCAGCCAAGGCCTAGCGGGGTACAATGAGCAGTTCTTC. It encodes CASSQGLAGYNEQFF.

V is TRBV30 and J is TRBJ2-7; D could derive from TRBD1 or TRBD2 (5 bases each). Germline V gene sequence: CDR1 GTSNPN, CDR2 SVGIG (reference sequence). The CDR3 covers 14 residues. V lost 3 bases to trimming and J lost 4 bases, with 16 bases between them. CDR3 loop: CAWRGRDRGYEQYF. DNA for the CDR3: TGTGCCTGGAGGGGCCGGGACCGCGGGTACGAGCAGTACTTC.

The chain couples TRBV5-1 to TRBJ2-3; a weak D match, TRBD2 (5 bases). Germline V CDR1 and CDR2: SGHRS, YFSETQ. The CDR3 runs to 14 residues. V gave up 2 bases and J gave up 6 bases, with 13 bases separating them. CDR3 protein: CASSLERESDTQYF. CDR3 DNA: TGCGCCAGCAGCTTAGAGAGGGAGTCGGATACGCAGTATTTT. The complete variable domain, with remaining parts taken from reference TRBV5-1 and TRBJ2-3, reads KAGVTQTPRYLIKTRGQQVTLSCSPISGHRSVSWYQQTPGQGLQFLFEYFSETQRNKGNFPGRFSGRQFSNSRSEMNVSTLELGDSALYLCASSLERESDTQYFGPGTRLTVL.